The 24 T cell receptor beta chains presented below share a single source sample, sequenced in a study of PD-1 blockade in classical Hodgkin lymphoma. Autologous stem cell transplantation was followed by relapse in every patient, and brentuximab vedotin exposure varied. Measured with immunoSEQ multiplex PCR; TCRdb has only the in-frame clones, and not every one. The table has about 20,000 clones, 73% seen once; the top ten hold less than 25%. The sample consisted of peripheral blood mononuclear cells (PBMCs), taken before the second cycle of nivolumab. The receptors were gathered from a human donor with classical Hodgkin lymphoma.

This chain links TRBV28 with TRBJ2-3; 8 positions match TRBD1. The junction had 18 bases not matched to a gene; V was cut back by 4 bases and J by 0 bases. This CDR3 contains 20 residues. Germline-derived CDR1 and CDR2 are MDHEN and SYDVKM. The CDR3 spells CASSSRLTGVSPPSTDTQYF. DNA of the CDR3: TGTGCCAGCAGTTCTCGTCTGACAGGGGTTTCTCCTCCTAGCACAGATACGCAGTATTTT.

The chain combines TRBV5-1 with TRBJ2-5; possibly TRBD1 for D (5 bases). The germline CDR1 and CDR2 sequences are SGHRS and YFSETQ. The length of the CDR3 is 15 residues. V lost 0 bases, J lost 2 bases, and 11 bases lay in between. The CDR3 here is CASSLDIKGQETQYF. The CDR3 DNA sequence: TGCGCCAGCAGCTTGGACATAAAGGGGCAAGAGACCCAGTACTTC. Full variable domain (outside the CDR3, taken from reference TRBV5-1 and TRBJ2-5): KAGVTQTPRYLIKTRGQQVTLSCSPISGHRSVSWYQQTPGQGLQFLFEYFSETQRNKGNFPGRFSGRQFSNSRSEMNVSTLELGDSALYLCASSLDIKGQETQYFGPGTRLLVL.

The rearrangement links TRBV2 to TRBJ2-6; 10 bases are shared with TRBD1. Germline lookup yields CDR1 SNHLY and CDR2 FYNNEI. The CDR3 has 17 residues. Trimming cost V 9 bases and J 0 bases; bases outside gene matches: 8. This chain's CDR3 is CASKRTGGSSGANVLTF. The CDR3 nucleotides are TGTGCCAGTAAGAGGACAGGGGGTAGCTCTGGGGCCAACGTCCTGACTTTC.

The chain joins TRBV2 to TRBJ2-1, with 10 nucleotides matching TRBD1. With 5 bases clipped from V and 3 bases from J, the junction kept 7 bases outside the gene matches. Germline V gives CDR1 SNHLY, CDR2 FYNNEI. The CDR3 has 16 residues. The CDR3 bases are TGTGCCAGCAGTCAAAGGACAGGGGGGAACTACAATGAGCAGTTCTTC. It encodes CASSQRTGGNYNEQFF.

This chain connects TRBV4-2 to TRBJ2-7; TRBD1 is a possible D gene (6 bases). Germline CDR1 and CDR2: LGHNA and YNFKEQ. V was clipped by 1 base and J by 2 bases, with 12 bases between them. The CDR3 spans 15 residues. The CDR3 region is CASSQGWTETYEQYF. In DNA form, the CDR3 reads TGTGCCAGCAGCCAAGGTTGGACAGAGACCTACGAGCAGTACTTC.

V is TRBV2 and J is TRBJ1-5; a weak D match, TRBD1 (6 bases). V gave up 4 bases and J gave up 7 bases, with 20 bases separating them. The CDR3 is 16 residues long. Germline lookup yields CDR1 SNHLY and CDR2 FYNNEI. In DNA form, the CDR3 reads TGTGCCAGCAGTGGGGGGCTGGGGGTTGGAGGACAGCCCCAGCATTTT. Amino acid sequence: CASSGGLGVGGQPQHF. Together with reference TRBV2 and TRBJ1-5, the CDR3 gives the full variable domain: EPEVTQTPSHQVTQMGQEVILRCVPISNHLYFYWYRQILGQKVEFLVSFYNNEISEKSEIFDDQFSVERPDGSNFTLKIRSTKLEDSAMYFCASSGGLGVGGQPQHFGDGTRLSIL.

This clone has a handful of counts. The chain combines TRBV10-3 with TRBJ1-2, with 9 bases aligning to TRBD1. After removal of 6 bases from V and 7 bases from J, the junction contained 9 bases not matched to a gene. CDR3 size: 14 residues. In germline, CDR1 is ENHRY, CDR2 SYGVKD. CDR3 in DNA: TGTGCCATCAGGAGGGACAGGGAAGGTTCTGGCTACACCTTC. Amino acid sequence: CAIRRDREGSGYTF.

This chain links TRBV2 with TRBJ2-1, with 8 bases lining up with TRBD2. Germline CDR1 and CDR2: SNHLY and FYNNEI. The CDR3 runs to 14 residues. J gave up 3 bases and V 7 bases, and 5 bases lay outside the gene matches. CDR3 coding DNA: TGTGCCAGCAACGGGGGGGGCGGCTACAATGAGCAGTTCTTC. Amino acids: CASNGGGGYNEQFF.

The chain recombines TRBV5-8 with TRBJ2-2, with TRBD1 matching over 9 bases. Germline trimming cut 7 bases from V and 5 bases from J; bases unmatched to any gene: 6. This CDR3 is built from 14 residues. Germline V lookup: CDR1 SGHTS, CDR2 YDEGEE. CDR3 residues: CASRRQGVTGELFF. The CDR3 DNA is TGTGCCAGCCGCCGACAGGGGGTTACCGGGGAGCTGTTTTTT.

This clone was seen only a few times. This chain uses TRBV2 with TRBJ2-7; possible D gene TRBD1, 6 bases. The V gene lost 1 base and the J gene lost 6 bases, with 16 bases spanning the gap. The germline CDR1 and CDR2 sequences are SNHLY and FYNNEI. The CDR3 has 15 amino acids. CDR3 in DNA: TGTGCCAGCAGTGAAGGGACAGTTTCACCTGGCGAGCAGTACTTC. Residues: CASSEGTVSPGEQYF.

This clone was seen a single time. The chain recombines TRBV5-5 with TRBJ2-7; D perhaps matches TRBD1 (6 bases). The V gene lost 4 bases and the J gene lost 4 bases, with 18 bases spanning the gap. The CDR3 sequence is 15 residues long. CDR1 and CDR2 (germline): SGHKS, YYEKEE (reference sequence). The CDR3 is CASSRFQGRRYEQYF. CDR3 sequence (DNA): TGTGCCAGCAGCCGATTTCAGGGGCGGCGATACGAGCAGTACTTC.

This clone is medium-sized by share. This specimen includes other DNA sequences encoding the same CDR3. The CDR3 nucleotides are TGTGCCAGCAGCCAAGATTTGTGGGGGGCTAGCGGGAGAGGGTCCTACGAGCAGTACTTC. This translates into CASSQDLWGASGRGSYEQYF. The chain has TRBV4-2 and TRBJ2-7; TRBD2 matches 10 bases. CDR3 length: 20 residues. With V trimmed by 0 bases and J by 1 base, 15 bases remained unmatched. Germline loops: CDR1 LGHNA, CDR2 YNFKEQ.

This chain uses TRBV7-2 with TRBJ2-7, with 7 bases fitting TRBD1. This CDR3 has 14 amino acids. V lost 1 base, J lost 2 bases, and 2 bases stayed unmatched. Germline CDR1 SGHTA, CDR2 FQGNSA. CDR3 coding DNA: TGTGCCAGCAGCTTAGGGACAGGTCCCTACGAGCAGTACTTC. This codes for CASSLGTGPYEQYF.

This clone was picked up one time. The chain employs TRBV2 and TRBJ2-7, with a weak D call TRBD1 (5 bases). Germline CDR1 SNHLY, CDR2 FYNNEI. The CDR3 length is 13 residues. Trimming shortened V by 7 bases and J by 3 bases, and 13 bases separated the two germline ends. CDR3 DNA sequence: TGTGCCAGCACCCAGGGTAATTTCTACGAGCAGTACTTC. It yields the protein CASTQGNFYEQYF.

The V gene is TRBV30, the J gene TRBJ1-2; 11 bases line up with TRBD1. The CDR3 covers 14 residues. Germline V gene lookup returns CDR1 GTSNPN and CDR2 SVGIG (reference sequence). Trimming cost V 2 bases and J 5 bases; bases outside gene matches: 4. DNA of the CDR3: TGTGCCTGGAGTCCCGGACAGGGGGCTTATGGCTACACCTTC. This codes for CAWSPGQGAYGYTF. The variable domain in full, completed from reference TRBV30 and TRBJ1-2, reads SQTIHQWPATLVQPVGSPLSLECTVEGTSNPNLYWYRQAAGRGLQLLFYSVGIGQISSEVPQNLSASRPQDRQFILSSKKLLLSDSGFYLCAWSPGQGAYGYTFGSGTRLTVV.

There are a few counts of this clone. This sequence joins TRBV5-1 and TRBJ2-5; D assignment may be TRBD1 or TRBD2 (6 bases each). Trimming cost V 1 base and J 7 bases, with 17 bases left between them. This CDR3 is 15 amino acids long. In germline, CDR1 is SGHRS, CDR2 YFSETQ. The CDR3 DNA sequence: TGCGCCAGCAGCTTGTCTGTGGGGGGCTTCGGGACCCAGTACTTC. Protein: CASSLSVGGFGTQYF.

The V gene is TRBV19, the J gene TRBJ1-6; D not certain. CDR3 length: 13 residues. The germline V and J ends were trimmed by 5 bases and 8 bases, with 10 bases remaining between them. CDR1 LNHDA and CDR2 SQIVND come from the germline V gene (reference sequence). The DNA for the CDR3 is TGTGCCAGTAGTTCGACGGGTGATTCACCCCTCCACTTT. It specifies CASSSTGDSPLHF. The full variable domain, rest sourced from reference TRBV19 and TRBJ1-6, is DGGITQSPKYLFRKEGQNVTLSCEQNLNHDAMYWYRQDPGQGLRLIYYSQIVNDFQKGDIAEGYSVSREKKESFPLTVTSAQKNPTAFYLCASSSTGDSPLHFGNGTRLTVT.

The chain joins TRBV29-1 to TRBJ2-7; 8 positions agree with TRBD2. Germline lookup yields CDR1 SQVTM and CDR2 ANQGSEA. The CDR3 is 13 residues long. Trimming cost V 4 bases and J 4 bases; bases outside gene matches: 6. The chain's CDR3 is CSVVWTSLYEQYF. CDR3 coding DNA: TGCAGCGTTGTCTGGACTAGCCTTTACGAGCAGTACTTC.

The CDR3, as DNA: TGTGCCAGCAGTGGCAGAAATGAAAAACTGTTTTTT. It specifies CASSGRNEKLFF. The chain couples TRBV2 to TRBJ1-4, with D uncertain. The CDR3 sequence is 12 residues long. Trimming pared 4 bases from V and 5 bases from J, leaving 5 bases between. Germline CDR1 reads SNHLY; CDR2 reads FYNNEI.

To note about this clone: Germline and junction disagree at one end, which may indicate a read error. The chain joins TRBV6-1 to TRBJ1-1, with a weak D call TRBD1 (5 bases). Germline V gene lookup returns CDR1 MNHNS and CDR2 SASEGT. This CDR3 comprises 15 residues. CDR3 sequence: CASREDSWWDTEAFF. CDR3 coding DNA: TGTGCCAGCAGGGAAGACAGCTGGTGGGACACTGAAGCTTTCTTT.

With regard to this clone: The junction departs from the called germline gene at one end, perhaps through a read error. The chain is built from TRBV7-2 and TRBJ1-1, with 9 bases that match TRBD1. The CDR3 sequence is 16 residues long. In germline, CDR1 is SGHTA, CDR2 FQGNSA. CDR3 in amino acids: CASSPQATGGLTGAFF. CDR3 DNA: TGTGCCAGCAGCCCCCAAGCGACAGGGGGTTTGACTGGAGCTTTCTTT.

V usage is TRBV7-2 and J usage is TRBJ1-3; D uncertain. Trimming removed 1 base from V and 4 bases from J, with 11 bases in between. This CDR3 has 15 residues. Germline V gene lookup returns CDR1 SGHTA and CDR2 FQGNSA. The CDR3 sequence is CASSLDPGSGNTIYF. The CDR3 nucleotides are TGTGCCAGCAGCTTAGATCCGGGTTCCGGAAACACCATATATTTT.

The CDR3 bases are TGTGCCAGCAGTTTGTCCCCGGGACAGAACTATGGCTACACCTTC. As protein: CASSLSPGQNYGYTF. The V and J genes are TRBV28 and TRBJ1-2, with 7 bases fitting TRBD1. V lost 3 bases, J lost 2 bases, and 6 bases stayed unmatched. The germline gives CDR1 MDHEN, CDR2 SYDVKM. The CDR3 length is 15 residues.

The gene calls are TRBV29-1 and TRBJ2-1, with D hard to call. Trimming removed 3 bases at V and 8 bases at J, with 11 bases between. This CDR3 comprises 12 residues. Germline V lookup: CDR1 SQVTM, CDR2 ANQGSEA. The CDR3 region has the DNA TGCAGCGTTGATCAGGATTTCGATGAGCAGTTCTTC. Its translation is CSVDQDFDEQFF.